The present TCR beta chain was sequenced within a study of cytomegalovirus exposure and HLA in healthy donors. Comment on this clone: Its specificity is unknown.

Study-wide findings and caveats: When a later analysis compared HLA-associated TCR beta chains with equally common others, the HLA-associated chains turned out to be more clonally expanded and to have lower generation probabilities. In a later analysis, productive TCRs from donors in an Asian-associated ancestry cluster reportedly carried fewer N-insertions than the cohort mean. There were several of the most significant clusters that appeared linked to common viral pathogens in a later analysis.

The PCR used 60 Vbeta and 13 Jbeta primers. Using immunoSEQ multiplex PCR, the repertoire was profiled, and TCRdb retains in-frame clones only, with some absent. The table records more than 80,000 clones, approximately 76% of them present only once. CDR1 and CDR2 from the germline V gene are LNHDA and SQIVND (reference sequence). CDR3 length: 15 amino acids. V was pared by 4 bases and J by 3 bases, with 7 bases of the junction left unmatched. V is TRBV19 and J is TRBJ2-7; 9 bases match TRBD2. The TCR sequence derives from a woman aged 55-75 years in good health and CMV-seropositive. Sequencing was carried out using PBMCs. The CDR3 spells CASSNGVTSGYEQYF. In DNA, the CDR3 is TGTGCCAGTAGTAATGGAGTGACTAGCGGCTACGAGCAGTACTTC.